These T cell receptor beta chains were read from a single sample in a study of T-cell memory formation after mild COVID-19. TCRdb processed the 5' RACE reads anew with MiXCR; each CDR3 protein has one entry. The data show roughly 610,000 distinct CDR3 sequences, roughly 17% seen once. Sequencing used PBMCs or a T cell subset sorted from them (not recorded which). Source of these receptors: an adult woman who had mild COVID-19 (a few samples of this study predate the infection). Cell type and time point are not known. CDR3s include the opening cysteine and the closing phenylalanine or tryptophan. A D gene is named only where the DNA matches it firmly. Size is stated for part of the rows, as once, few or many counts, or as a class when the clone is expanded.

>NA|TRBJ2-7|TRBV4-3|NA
CASSQDSTSEQYF
TGCGCCAGCAGCCAAGATAGTACGTCCGAGCAGTACTTC
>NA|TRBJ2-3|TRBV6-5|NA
CASSLWGRVTDTQYF
TGTGCCAGCAGCCTGTGGGGCCGGGTCACAGATACGCAGTATTTT
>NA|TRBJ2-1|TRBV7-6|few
CASSLAVADNEQFF
TGTGCCAGCAGCTTAGCGGTAGCGGACAATGAGCAGTTCTTC
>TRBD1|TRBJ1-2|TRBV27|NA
CASSHDRANYGYTF
TGTGCCAGCAGCCACGACAGGGCAAACTATGGCTACACCTTC
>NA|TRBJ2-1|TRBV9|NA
CASSEKTKGGHNEQFF
TGTGCCAGCAGCGAGAAGACTAAGGGGGGACACAATGAGCAGTTCTTC
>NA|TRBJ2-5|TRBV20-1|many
CSARGGTTGRETQYF
TGCAGTGCTAGAGGGGGGACGACAGGGAGGGAGACCCAGTACTTC
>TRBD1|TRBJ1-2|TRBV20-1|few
CSATGVAGQGYGYTF
TGCAGTGCTACCGGCGTGGCGGGACAGGGTTATGGCTACACCTTC
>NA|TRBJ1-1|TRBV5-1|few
CASSFESPNTEAFF
TGCGCCAGCAGCTTCGAGTCCCCAAACACTGAAGCTTTCTTT
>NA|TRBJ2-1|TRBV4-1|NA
CASRRGRGGTDNEQFF
TGCGCCAGCAGGCGGGGTCGTGGGGGGACCGACAATGAGCAGTTCTTC
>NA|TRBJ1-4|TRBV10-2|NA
CASSIQDFREKLFF
TGCGCCAGCAGTATTCAGGACTTTCGGGAAAAACTGTTTTTT
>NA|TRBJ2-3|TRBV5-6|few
CASSGARKDTQYF
TGTGCCAGCAGCGGAGCGAGGAAAGATACGCAGTATTTT
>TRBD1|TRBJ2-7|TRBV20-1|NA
CSARETGLSSYEQYF
TGCAGTGCTAGGGAGACAGGGCTCAGCTCCTACGAGCAGTACTTC
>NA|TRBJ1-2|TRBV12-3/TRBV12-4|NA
CASSLIARANYGYTF
TGTGCCAGCAGTTTAATCGCCAGGGCTAACTATGGCTACACCTTC
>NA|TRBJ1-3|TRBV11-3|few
CASSRGAGNTIYF
TGTGCCAGCAGCCGTGGCGCTGGAAACACCATATATTTT
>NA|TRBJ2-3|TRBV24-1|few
CATSGTTDTQYF
TGTGCCACCAGTGGAACGACAGATACGCAGTATTTT
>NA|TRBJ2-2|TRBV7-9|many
CASSLNGNTGELFF
TGTGCCAGCAGCTTGAACGGGAACACCGGGGAGCTGTTTTTT
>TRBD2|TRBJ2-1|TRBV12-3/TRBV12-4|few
CASSLGGLAGGWNEQFF
TGTGCCAGCAGTTTAGGAGGACTAGCGGGAGGGTGGAATGAGCAGTTCTTC
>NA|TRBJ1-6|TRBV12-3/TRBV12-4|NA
CASTQISGGRQRVNSPLHF
TGTGCCAGCACTCAAATTTCGGGGGGTAGACAGAGGGTTAATTCACCCCTCCACTTT
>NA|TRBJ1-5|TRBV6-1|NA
CASSVSKNSNQPQHF
TGTGCCAGCAGTGTTTCAAAGAATAGCAATCAGCCCCAGCATTTT
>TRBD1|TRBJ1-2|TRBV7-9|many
CASSLPGQPYYTF
TGTGCCAGCAGCTTACCGGGACAGCCTTACTACACCTTC
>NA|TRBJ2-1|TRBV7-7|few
CASSLLGAINEQFF
TGTGCCAGCAGCCTTTTGGGGGCTATAAATGAGCAGTTCTTC
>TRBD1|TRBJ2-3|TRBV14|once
CASTSRTGDTQYF
TGTGCCAGCACTTCAAGGACAGGAGATACGCAGTATTTT
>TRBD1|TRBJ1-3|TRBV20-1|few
CSAGGGQLSGNTIYF
TGCAGTGCTGGCGGGGGACAGCTCTCTGGAAACACCATATATTTT
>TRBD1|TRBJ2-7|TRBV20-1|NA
CSARVFRGQEQYF
TGCAGTGCGAGGGTGTTCAGGGGGCAAGAGCAGTACTTC
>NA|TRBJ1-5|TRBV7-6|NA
CASSFGGEEPQHF
TGTGCCAGCAGCTTTGGGGGGGAAGAGCCCCAGCATTTT
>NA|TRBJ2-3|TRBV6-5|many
CASRNPGSDTQYF
TGTGCCAGCAGAAACCCCGGGTCAGATACGCAGTATTTT
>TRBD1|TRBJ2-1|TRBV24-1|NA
CATSDFTGAPNNEQFF
TGTGCCACCAGTGATTTTACAGGGGCCCCCAACAATGAGCAGTTCTTC
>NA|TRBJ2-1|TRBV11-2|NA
CASSLERAGASYNEQFF
TGTGCCAGCAGCTTGGAGCGTGCGGGGGCCTCCTACAATGAGCAGTTCTTC
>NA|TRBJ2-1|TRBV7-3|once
CASSSGVTNNEQFF
TGTGCCAGCAGCTCAGGGGTCACCAACAATGAGCAGTTCTTC
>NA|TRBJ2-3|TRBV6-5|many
CASRDLVADTQYF
TGTGCCAGCAGGGATCTGGTTGCGGATACGCAGTATTTT
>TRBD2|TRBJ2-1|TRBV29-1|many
CSVYPSGSFEQFF
TGCAGCGTGTATCCTAGCGGGAGCTTTGAGCAGTTCTTC
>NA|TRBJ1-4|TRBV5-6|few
CASSRPGRDNEKLFF
TGTGCCAGCAGCCGACCGGGACGGGATAATGAAAAACTGTTTTTT
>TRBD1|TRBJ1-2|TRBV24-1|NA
CATSDEQGAAVSGYTF
TGTGCCACCAGTGACGAACAGGGGGCAGCCGTATCGGGCTACACCTTC
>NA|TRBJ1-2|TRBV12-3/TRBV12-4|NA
CASSLLSANYGYTF
TGTGCCAGCAGTTTATTATCAGCGAACTATGGCTACACCTTC
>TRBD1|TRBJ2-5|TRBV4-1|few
CASSQDREEGARPETQYF
TGCGCCAGCAGCCAAGATCGAGAAGAGGGGGCCCGTCCAGAGACCCAGTACTTC
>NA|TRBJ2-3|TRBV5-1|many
CASSLLGVSTDTQYF
TGCGCCAGCAGCTTGCTCGGGGTGTCCACAGATACGCAGTATTTT
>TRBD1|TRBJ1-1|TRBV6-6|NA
CASTTGAAATEAFF
TGTGCCAGCACCACAGGGGCAGCCGCAACTGAAGCTTTCTTT
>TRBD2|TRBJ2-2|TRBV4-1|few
CASSHPLAGVVTGELFF
TGCGCCAGCAGCCACCCACTAGCGGGGGTGGTTACCGGGGAGCTGTTTTTT
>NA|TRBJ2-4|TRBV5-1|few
CASALGGQNIQYF
TGCGCCAGCGCCCTCGGCGGGCAAAACATTCAGTACTTC
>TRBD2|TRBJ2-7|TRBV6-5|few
CASSYSKLAVTYEQYF
TGTGCCAGCAGTTACTCTAAACTAGCGGTGACTTACGAGCAGTACTTC
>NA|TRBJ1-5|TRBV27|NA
CASSPLGGRGNQPQHF
TGTGCCAGCAGCCCCCTCGGGGGGCGAGGCAATCAGCCCCAGCATTTT
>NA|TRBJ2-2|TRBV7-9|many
CASSLGAGQFTGELFF
TGTGCCAGCAGCTTAGGTGCGGGACAGTTTACCGGGGAGCTGTTTTTT